This T cell receptor (beta chain) was sequenced for a study of CD8+CD57+ T cells in acquired aplastic anemia. Study context: DNA from sorted CD4+ and CD8+ cells averaged around 3.5 ug.

Both TCR beta VDJ combination and CDR3 sequence profiling were carried out. Genomic DNA was the template for this profiling. TCRdb reprocessed the reads via MiXCR and lists one record per CDR3 protein. This table holds approximately 150,000 distinct CDR3 sequences, roughly two thirds found once. A word on this clonotype: Antigen: not known.

Broader study findings: Patients were compared with controls for CD8+ Simpson's diversity, and no significant difference emerged.

Only patients with CD8+CD57+ cell expansion on flow cytometry were chosen for sequencing. In all patients, the disease was severe acquired aplastic anemia. The TCR was taken from a human donor with aplastic anemia. The specimen was sorted CD4+, CD8+, or CD8+CD57+ T cells (not recorded which) from PBMCs.

The CDR3 nucleotides are TGTGCCAGCAGTTACCGGGCGTCTTGGGCCGGGACAGGGAAAGACACTGAAGCTTTCTTT. Translated, it gives CASSYRASWAGTGKDTEAFF. The V and J genes are TRBV7-3 and TRBJ1-1; 9 bases fit TRBD1. Germline CDR1 is SGHTA and CDR2 is FQGTGA. J gave up 3 bases and V 6 bases, and 23 bases lay outside the gene matches. The CDR3 covers 20 residues.